This TCR beta chain was identified in a study of post-analysis software for immune sequencing data. General study findings and limits: In patients, TRBV5-6, TRBV5-1 and TRBV20-1 belonged to several TRBV segments found more frequently than in controls.

With respect to this clonotype: What it binds is unknown.

Built from TCR beta cDNA, the libraries had unique molecular identifiers in them. TCRdb analysed the PCR reads with MiXCR anew, one entry per CDR3 protein. The sample lists roughly 700,000 distinct CDR3 sequences; roughly 29% were seen once. This CDR3 is 17 amino acids long. Trimming took off 2 bases at V and 0 bases at J, with 16 bases between the two ends. The sample was blood. V and J are TRBV12-3 or TRBV12-4 and TRBJ1-2; unclear D gene. The TCR comes from a girl aged 5 to 17 with multiple sclerosis. The CDR3 loop reads CASSLYGGSVANYGYTF. CDR3 nucleotides: TGTGCCAGCAGTTTATACGGAGGTTCAGTAGCTAACTATGGCTACACCTTC.